A single sample gave rise to the 17 T cell receptor beta chains below, sequenced in a study of quantifying T cell responses using KT2 cells. Study overall: Reverse transcription used primers in the TCR alpha and beta constant regions.

The cDNA 3' end received a ligated oligonucleotide with a UMI. The first PCR ran roughly 4 cycles with an equimolar RC1.1 and RC1.2 beta primer mix. MiXCR, run by TCRdb on the UMI-ligation and nested PCR reads, gives a single entry per CDR3 protein. The sample shows about 50,000 distinct CDR3 sequences, under 14% of them seen only once. Sequencing was carried out using PBMCs spiked with cells of the T cell clone KT2. The receptors shown here come from a human donor.

Many counts were recorded for this clonotype. The chain has TRBV20-1 and TRBJ2-1, with 9 bases that match TRBD2. This CDR3 has 14 residues. Germline V CDR1 and CDR2: DFQATT, SNEGSKA (reference sequence). V lost 3 bases to trimming and J lost 9 bases; unmatched junction nucleotides: 9. CDR3 nucleotide sequence: TGCAGTGCTAGCCCGCCTAGCGGGAAGGGTGAGCAGTTCTTC. As protein: CSASPPSGKGEQFF.

This clonotype turned up a few times. The gene calls are TRBV14 and TRBJ2-1, with D possibly TRBD2 on 6 matching bases. In germline, CDR1 is SGHDN, CDR2 FVKESK. Trimming pared 3 bases from V and 4 bases from J, leaving 10 bases between. The CDR3 is made up of 14 amino acids. This CDR3 reads CASSQGRKYNEQFF. CDR3 DNA sequence: TGTGCCAGCAGCCAGGGGAGGAAATACAATGAGCAGTTCTTC.

The chain recombines TRBV4-3 with TRBJ2-7; D is undetermined. The CDR3 is 15 amino acids. CDR1 LGHNA and CDR2 YSLEER come from the germline V gene. Trimming removed 0 bases from V and 5 bases from J, with 14 bases in between. As DNA, the CDR3 is TGCGCCAGCAGCCAAGATCAAGGACGGCGAAACGAGCAGTACTTC. It translates to CASSQDQGRRNEQYF.

In this sample, this clonotype turned up many times. The chain joins TRBV14 to TRBJ2-7; the D gene could be TRBD1 or TRBD2 (5 bases each). V shed 1 base and J shed 7 bases, with 20 bases lying between them. This CDR3 region has 16 residues. Germline V lookup: CDR1 SGHDN, CDR2 FVKESK. The CDR3 DNA sequence: TGTGCCAGCAGCCAAGTTACGGGACCCGGATCTGGAGAGCAGTACTTC. Translating gives CASSQVTGPGSGEQYF.

This clonotype was found a few times. V gene TRBV15 combines with J gene TRBJ2-1; D not resolved. Trimming removed 0 bases from V and 7 bases from J, with 13 bases in between. Germline lookup yields CDR1 LNHNV and CDR2 YYDKDF (reference sequence). The CDR3 is made up of 15 amino acids. The CDR3 region is CATSRDSEIRNEQFF. As DNA, the CDR3 is TGTGCCACCAGCAGAGATTCCGAGATCCGGAATGAGCAGTTCTTC.

This clonotype has at least ten counts. The chain recombines TRBV20-1 with TRBJ2-7; D unresolved. The CDR3 is 14 residues long. Germline assignment: CDR1 DFQATT and CDR2 SNEGSKA (reference sequence). Trimming took off 5 bases at V and 0 bases at J, with 14 bases between the two ends. The CDR3 protein is CSASDFRSSYEQYF. The CDR3 region has the DNA TGCAGTGCTTCTGACTTCAGAAGCTCCTACGAGCAGTACTTC.

This clonotype was counted at least ten times. The chain is built from TRBV7-2 and TRBJ2-3; maybe TRBD2 (6 bases). The CDR3 runs 15 residues. CDR1 and CDR2 (germline): SGHTA, FQGNSA. Between the trimmed V and J ends, which lost 2 bases and 4 bases, there was a span of 13 bases. CDR3 in amino acids: CASSLTSGGPDTQYF. CDR3 nucleotide sequence: TGTGCCAGCAGCTTAACGTCAGGAGGGCCAGATACGCAGTATTTT.

This clonotype was detected ten times or more. The CDR3 region has the DNA TGTGCCAGCAACAGACTCAGAACAGATACGCAGTATTTT. Translation gives CASNRLRTDTQYF. The genes are TRBV12-3 or TRBV12-4 and TRBJ2-3, with unresolved D. Trimming pared 7 bases from V and 3 bases from J, leaving 11 bases between. The CDR3 extends over 13 amino acids.

Only a few counts were recorded for this clonotype. The chain combines TRBV20-1 with TRBJ1-4, with D uncertain. The germline V and J ends were trimmed by 3 bases and 8 bases, with 16 bases remaining between them. The CDR3 is 14 residues long. CDR1 and CDR2 from the germline V gene are DFQATT and SNEGSKA (reference sequence). DNA for the CDR3: TGCAGTGCTAGGAGGAGGAGTGCGGAGGAAAAACTGTTTTTT. It yields the protein CSARRRSAEEKLFF.

This clonotype occurred a few times. No conserved phenylalanine or tryptophan ends this CDR3, so it is likely a read error. Because the CDR3's place on the DNA is in doubt, the DNA is left out and the CDR3 is given as listed by TCRdb. The chain has TRBV28 and TRBJ2-1; the table names TRBD1, a call not compared with the DNA. Counting both end residues, the CDR3 totals 12 amino acids. From germline, CDR1 is MDHEN and CDR2 SYDVKM. The CDR3 sequence: CASRTIQGRYNL.

V and J are TRBV7-9 and TRBJ2-7, with D maybe TRBD2 (6 bases). CDR3 length equals 14 residues. The V end lost 5 bases, the J end lost 3 bases, and 14 bases lay between the germline ends. The germline gives CDR1 SEHNR, CDR2 FQNEAQ (reference sequence). The CDR3 DNA is TGTGCCAGCAGCCTTAGCGGCCCTGTCTACGAGCAGTACTTC. It codes for CASSLSGPVYEQYF.

V usage is TRBV4-1 and J usage is TRBJ2-7; a possible D gene is TRBD1 (5 bases). The CDR3 spans 15 residues. CDR1 and CDR2 from the germline V gene are MGHRA and YSYEKL. Trimming took 1 base from V and 2 from J, leaving 12 bases between them. The CDR3 loop reads CASSQVFQGPYEQYF. The CDR3 DNA sequence: TGCGCCAGCAGCCAAGTGTTCCAGGGTCCCTACGAGCAGTACTTC.

This clonotype was seen more than once but under ten times. The chain recombines TRBV2 with TRBJ1-5; D is perhaps TRBD1 (6 bases). This CDR3 comprises 15 residues. Germline-derived CDR1 and CDR2 are SNHLY and FYNNEI. V gave up 1 base and J gave up 4 bases, with 11 bases separating them. CDR3 in amino acids: CASSEDGTINQPQHF. The CDR3, as DNA: TGTGCCAGCAGTGAAGACGGGACAATTAATCAGCCCCAGCATTTT.

The table lists this clonotype with many counts. CDR3 sequence: CASRPRASGREQYF. CDR3 nucleotides: TGTGCCAGTAGACCCCGGGCTAGCGGGAGGGAGCAGTACTTC. The chain couples TRBV19 to TRBJ2-7; 11 nucleotides match TRBD2. The germline gives CDR1 LNHDA, CDR2 SQIVND (reference sequence). Trimming cost V 6 bases and J 7 bases; bases outside gene matches: 8. The CDR3 is made up of 14 amino acids.

This clonotype was counted ten times or more. The rearrangement joins TRBV28 to TRBJ1-1; D is unclear. The CDR3 is made up of 11 amino acids. Trimming cost V 4 bases and J 2 bases, with 2 bases left between them. Germline-derived CDR1 and CDR2 are MDHEN and SYDVKM. The CDR3 is CASSSNTEAFF. CDR3 DNA: TGTGCCAGCAGTTCCAACACTGAAGCTTTCTTT. Full variable domain (rest looked up from reference TRBV28 and TRBJ1-1): DVKVTQSSRYLVKRTGEKVFLECVQDMDHENMFWYRQDPGLGLRLIYFSYDVKMKEKGDIPEGYSVSREKKERFSLILESASTNQTSMYLCASSSNTEAFFGQGTRLTVV.

This clonotype has ten or more counts. The rearrangement links TRBV30 to TRBJ2-7, with 8 bases that match TRBD2. With V trimmed by 3 bases and J by 2 bases, 6 bases remained unmatched. CDR1 and CDR2 (germline): GTSNPN, SVGIG (reference sequence). This CDR3 is 14 amino acids long. CDR3 protein: CAWSPGGIPYEQYF. CDR3 bases: TGTGCCTGGAGCCCGGGAGGGATACCCTACGAGCAGTACTTC.

This clonotype was counted only a few times. This chain links TRBV12-3 or TRBV12-4 with TRBJ2-1; 8 positions agree with TRBD1. V trimming: 6 bases; J trimming: 0 bases; junction bases outside the gene matches: 10. The CDR3 sequence is 17 residues long. Written as DNA, the CDR3 is TGTGCCAGCAGCTCCCTAGCCGGGACAGGCTCCTACAATGAGCAGTTCTTC. The encoded protein is CASSSLAGTGSYNEQFF.